Listed below are T cell receptor beta chains from one sample, sequenced in a study of blood T cell repertoires in COVID-19. Profiling relied on immunoSEQ multiplex PCR, and the TCRdb table lists in-frame clones only, not all of them. Of some 170,000 clones listed, about 80% are singletons. The sample was peripheral blood. These receptors all come from a woman aged 70-85 years with acute or convalescent COVID-19. The CDR3 runs from the conserved cysteine through the conserved F or W. The D gene is left open where the match is weak. Size values are once, few and many counts, or a class for expanded clones, and some rows have none.

>TRBJ1-6|few|.|TRBV6-1
TGTGCCAGCAGTGAATACCTCCATGAAGGGGCGAGCTCCTATAATTCACCCCTCCACTTT
CASSEYLHEGASSYNSPLHF
>TRBJ2-2|.|.|TRBV20-1
TGCAGTGCTAGAGCGGCCGGGGAGCTGTTTTTT
CSARAAGELFF
>TRBJ1-4|.|TRBD1|TRBV9
TGTGCCAGCAGTCCGACAGGGGCAGGTGAAAAACTGTTTTTT
CASSPTGAGEKLFF
>TRBJ2-1|.|.|TRBV4-1
TGCGCCAGCAGCCAAGACCCCGGGACTTTCCGCTCCTACAATGAGCAGTTCTTC
CASSQDPGTFRSYNEQFF
>TRBJ1-1|few|.|TRBV2
TGTGCCAGCAATCCTCAGGGGTACACTGAAGCTTTCTTT
CASNPQGYTEAFF
>TRBJ1-1|.|.|TRBV7-2
TGTGCCAGCAGCACGGACAGATGGAACACTGAAGCTTTCTTT
CASSTDRWNTEAFF
>TRBJ2-3|.|TRBD2|TRBV29-1
TGCAGCGTCGGACTAGCGGGAGGCGGAGATACGCAGTATTTT
CSVGLAGGGDTQYF
>TRBJ1-1|.|TRBD1|TRBV5-1
TGCGCCAGCAGCACACTACAGGGGGCGGCCACTGAAGCTTTCTTT
CASSTLQGAATEAFF
>TRBJ1-4|.|.|TRBV4-3
TGCGCCAGCAGCCAAGATGGATGGGGCTACAATGAAAAACTGTTTTTT
CASSQDGWGYNEKLFF
>TRBJ1-1|.|.|TRBV27
TGTGCCAGCAGTTCGCCCGCAGGCTCGAACACTGAAGCTTTCTTT
CASSSPAGSNTEAFF
>TRBJ1-6|.|.|TRBV3-1/TRBV3-2
TGTGCCAGCAGCCAAGGGTTTAGCTCCTATAATTCACCCCTCCACTTT
CASSQGFSSYNSPLHF
>TRBJ2-3|.|.|TRBV5-4
TGTGCCAGCAGCTTGCCGAGTGATACGCAGTATTTT
CASSLPSDTQYF
>TRBJ2-2|few|TRBD2|TRBV15
TGTGCCACCAGCAGAGATAGGCGGGAGTTGGGGGAGCTGTTTTTT
CATSRDRRELGELFF
>TRBJ2-1|.|TRBD2|TRBV12-3/TRBV12-4
TGTGCCAGCAGGAACTTTCCTAGCGGGGGGCAGTTCTTC
CASRNFPSGGQFF
>TRBJ1-2|.|.|TRBV5-1
TGCGCCAGCAGCTTGGAGGGATGGGGCGGCTACACCTTC
CASSLEGWGGYTF